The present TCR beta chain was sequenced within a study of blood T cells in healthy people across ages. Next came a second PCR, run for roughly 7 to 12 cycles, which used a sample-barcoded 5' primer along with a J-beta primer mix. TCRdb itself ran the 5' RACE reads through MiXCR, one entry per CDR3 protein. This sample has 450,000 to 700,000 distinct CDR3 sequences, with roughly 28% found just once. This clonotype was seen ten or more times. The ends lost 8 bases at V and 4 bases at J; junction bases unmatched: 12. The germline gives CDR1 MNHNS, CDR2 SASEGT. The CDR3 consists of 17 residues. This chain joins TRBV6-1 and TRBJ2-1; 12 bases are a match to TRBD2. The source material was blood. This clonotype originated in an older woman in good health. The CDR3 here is CASRPSSGGAGYNEQFF. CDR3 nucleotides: TGTGCCAGCCGACCGTCTAGCGGGGGGGCCGGGTACAATGAGCAGTTCTTC.